Below are 20 T cell receptor beta chains sequenced from a single sample in a study of cytomegalovirus exposure and HLA in healthy donors. Sequencing used immunoSEQ multiplex PCR; TCRdb keeps in-frame clones, though not all of them. The sample lists some 86,000 clones, over 85% seen once, with about 3.9% in the top ten. Sequenced input: PBMCs. The receptors stem from a woman aged 30 to 39 in good health and CMV-seronegative.

The chain is built from TRBV27 and TRBJ2-2, with 9 bases matching TRBD1. Per germline, CDR1 MNHEY and CDR2 SMNVEV (reference sequence). Germline trimming cut 5 bases from V and 6 bases from J; bases unmatched to any gene: 10. There are 16 residues in the CDR3. CDR3 nucleotide sequence: TGTGCCAGCAGTGTCCCCGGGACAGGGCTCTCCGGGGAGCTGTTTTTT. Encoded protein: CASSVPGTGLSGELFF.

This clone was recorded once. The rearrangement uses TRBV7-2 and TRBJ2-6; no definite D call. The CDR3 length is 16 residues. Between the trimmed V and J ends, which lost 7 bases and 0 bases, there was a span of 13 bases. Germline V gene data show CDR1 as SGHTA and CDR2 as FQGNSA. The CDR3 here is CASKLSRSSGANVLTF. The CDR3, as DNA: TGTGCCAGCAAGCTGTCGCGAAGCTCTGGGGCCAACGTCCTGACTTTC.

The chain is built from TRBV19 and TRBJ2-4; D is possibly TRBD2 (6 bases). Trimming cost V 5 bases and J 0 bases, with 14 bases left between them. The CDR3 contains 16 residues. Germline V CDR1 and CDR2: LNHDA, SQIVND (reference sequence). The CDR3 region is CASSLGRDLAKNIQYF. CDR3 nucleotide sequence: TGTGCCAGTAGTCTAGGGCGGGATCTAGCCAAAAACATTCAGTACTTC.

This chain uses TRBV7-9 with TRBJ1-4; D might be TRBD1 (5 bases). V lost 1 base, J lost 3 bases, and 9 bases lay in between. CDR3 length: 15 residues. Germline V gene sequence: CDR1 SEHNR, CDR2 FQNEAQ (reference sequence). CDR3 loop: CASSLGGQPNEKLFF. Here the CDR3 DNA reads TGTGCCAGCAGCTTAGGGGGCCAACCTAATGAAAAACTGTTTTTT.

The CDR3 region has the DNA TGCGCCAGCAATAGCGGGAGGACCTACAATGAGCAGTTCTTC. Translating gives CASNSGRTYNEQFF. The chain employs TRBV5-1 and TRBJ2-1; 10 bases are shared with TRBD2. Germline V CDR1 and CDR2: SGHRS, YFSETQ. The CDR3 sequence is 14 residues long. With 6 bases clipped from V and 2 bases from J, the junction kept 2 bases outside the gene matches.

The chain recombines TRBV7-6 with TRBJ2-3; D might be TRBD2 (6 bases). Per germline, CDR1 SGHVS and CDR2 FNYEAQ. There are 15 residues in the CDR3. V was cut by 5 bases and J by 4 bases, with 16 bases left in between. CDR3: CASSLRGREADTQYF. The CDR3 DNA reads TGTGCCAGCAGCCTCCGGGGCAGGGAGGCAGATACGCAGTATTTT.

This clone was observed once. This chain links TRBV30 with TRBJ1-1; D unclear. This CDR3 spans 13 amino acids. V lost 7 bases and J 9 bases, leaving 21 bases between the germline ends. Germline CDR1 and CDR2: GTSNPN and SVGIG (reference sequence). The CDR3 is CASDRTDSQKAFF. In nucleotides, the CDR3 is TGTGCCTCAGACCGAACAGATTCCCAAAAAGCTTTCTTT.

The chain is built from TRBV6-1 and TRBJ2-7, with 9 bases aligning to TRBD1. Germline V gene lookup returns CDR1 MNHNS and CDR2 SASEGT. CDR3 length: 15 amino acids. V was pared by 6 bases and J by 1 base, with 7 bases of the junction left unmatched. The CDR3 bases are TGTGCCAGCAGCAAACCGGGACAGGGTTCCTACGAGCAGTACTTC. Translating gives CASSKPGQGSYEQYF.

V usage is TRBV27 and J usage is TRBJ2-3; 11 bases align to TRBD2. The CDR3 covers 20 residues. Germline CDR1 reads MNHEY; CDR2 reads SMNVEV (reference sequence). V lost 5 bases to trimming and J lost 2 bases; unmatched junction nucleotides: 18. The CDR3 protein is CASSTLRGTSGLGATDTQYF. CDR3 nucleotide sequence: TGTGCCAGCAGTACTCTTAGGGGGACTAGCGGTCTAGGCGCCACAGATACGCAGTATTTT.

V is TRBV28 and J is TRBJ2-3; 7 nucleotides align to TRBD2. Germline CDR1 MDHEN, CDR2 SYDVKM. J was trimmed by 1 base and V by 1 base; bases with no gene match: 11. CDR3 size: 18 residues. CDR3 in DNA: TGTGCCAGCAGTTTATTAGTTATGGGCGGGGGACGCACAGATACGCAGTATTTT. Translation: CASSLLVMGGGRTDTQYF.

In DNA form, the CDR3 reads TGTGCCAGTCAAGGTGGGACTAGCGAGCGAGAGACCCAGTACTTC. The encoded protein is CASQGGTSERETQYF. This chain joins TRBV19 and TRBJ2-5, with TRBD2 matching over 10 bases. V was pared by 8 bases and J by 4 bases, with 10 bases of the junction left unmatched. Looked up from germline, CDR1 is LNHDA and CDR2 is SQIVND (reference sequence). The CDR3 sequence is 15 residues long. Full variable domain (rest looked up from reference TRBV19 and TRBJ2-5): DGGITQSPKYLFRKEGQNVTLSCEQNLNHDAMYWYRQDPGQGLRLIYYSQIVNDFQKGDIAEGYSVSREKKESFPLTVTSAQKNPTAFYLCASQGGTSERETQYFGPGTRLLVL.

The chain is built from TRBV7-9 and TRBJ1-2; a weak D match, TRBD1 (5 bases). The V end was cut by 2 bases, the J end by 4 bases, with 11 bases between. Germline CDR1 is SEHNR and CDR2 is FQNEAQ (reference sequence). This CDR3 region has 14 residues. The CDR3 sequence is CASSLLEGPYGYTF. The CDR3 nucleotides are TGTGCCAGCAGCTTATTGGAGGGACCCTATGGCTACACCTTC. The whole variable domain, filled in from reference TRBV7-9 and TRBJ1-2, reads DTGVSQNPRHKITKRGQNVTFRCDPISEHNRLYWYRQTLGQGPEFLTYFQNEAQLEKSRLLSDRFSAERPKGSFSTLEIQRTEQGDSAMYLCASSLLEGPYGYTFGSGTRLTVV.

In DNA form, the CDR3 reads TGTGCCCAGGGAAGGGACAACCCCTACAATGAGCAGTTCTTC. This codes for CAQGRDNPYNEQFF. V usage is TRBV19 and J usage is TRBJ2-1; a possible D gene is TRBD1 (6 bases). CDR1 is LNHDA and CDR2 is SQIVND in the germline V gene (reference sequence). Trimming took off 11 bases at V and 2 bases at J, with 16 bases between the two ends. The CDR3 is 14 residues long.

The chain links TRBV5-1 to TRBJ1-3; D gene ambiguous. The germline CDR1 and CDR2 sequences are SGHRS and YFSETQ. This CDR3 is built from 12 residues. The V and J ends lost 5 bases and 4 bases respectively, with 7 bases between them. The CDR3 reads CASSLQGNTIYF. CDR3 in DNA: TGCGCCAGCAGTTTACAGGGAAACACCATATATTTT. The entire variable domain, with the rest obtained from reference TRBV5-1 and TRBJ1-3, is as follows: KAGVTQTPRYLIKTRGQQVTLSCSPISGHRSVSWYQQTPGQGLQFLFEYFSETQRNKGNFPGRFSGRQFSNSRSEMNVSTLELGDSALYLCASSLQGNTIYFGEGSWLTVV.

This chain uses TRBV10-2 with TRBJ2-4; 9 bases fit TRBD2. This CDR3 has 13 residues. The V gene end was trimmed by 8 bases and the J gene end by 6 bases; junction bases not matched to a gene: 5. Germline CDR1 reads WSHSY; CDR2 reads SAAADI. The CDR3 is CASRPGLANIQYF. CDR3 DNA sequence: TGCGCCAGCCGCCCGGGACTAGCAAACATTCAGTACTTC.

This chain connects TRBV5-1 to TRBJ2-1; TRBD2 might be the D (6 bases). CDR1 and CDR2 (germline): SGHRS, YFSETQ. V shed 1 base and J shed 5 bases, with 13 bases lying between them. This CDR3 has 15 amino acids. The CDR3 DNA reads as TGCGCCAGCAGCTTGTACGGGGGTGGCAACAATGAGCAGTTCTTC. This codes for CASSLYGGGNNEQFF.

V is TRBV2 and J is TRBJ2-5, with 15 bases identical to TRBD2. CDR1 SNHLY and CDR2 FYNNEI come from the germline V gene. The V segment lost 4 bases and the J segment 2 bases; nucleotides outside the gene matches: 2. This CDR3 region has 16 residues. CDR3 sequence: CASSAGLAGGQETQYF. The CDR3 region has the DNA TGTGCCAGCAGTGCTGGACTAGCGGGAGGGCAAGAGACCCAGTACTTC. Full variable domain (missing parts from reference TRBV2 and TRBJ2-5): EPEVTQTPSHQVTQMGQEVILRCVPISNHLYFYWYRQILGQKVEFLVSFYNNEISEKSEIFDDQFSVERPDGSNFTLKIRSTKLEDSAMYFCASSAGLAGGQETQYFGPGTRLLVL.

This clone has more than one count but fewer than ten. The chain carries TRBV19 and TRBJ1-5; 10 nucleotides agree with TRBD1. CDR1 LNHDA and CDR2 SQIVND come from the germline V gene (reference sequence). CDR3 length equals 13 residues. J was trimmed by 4 bases and V by 7 bases; bases with no gene match: 1. The CDR3 loop reads CASKDRGNQPQHF. CDR3 DNA: TGTGCCAGTAAGGACAGGGGGAATCAGCCCCAGCATTTT.

V usage is TRBV27 and J usage is TRBJ1-1; D is uncertain. Germline V gene lookup returns CDR1 MNHEY and CDR2 SMNVEV (reference sequence). V gave up 6 bases and J gave up 5 bases, with 19 bases separating them. The CDR3 length is 15 residues. CDR3 in amino acids: CASSLTGGVGTEAFF. The CDR3 bases are TGTGCCAGCAGCTTGACGGGAGGCGTGGGGACTGAAGCTTTCTTT.

V gene TRBV7-9 combines with J gene TRBJ1-2, with 8 positions matching TRBD1. Per the germline V gene, CDR1 is SEHNR and CDR2 is FQNEAQ (reference sequence). The V segment lost 1 base and the J segment 8 bases; nucleotides outside the gene matches: 9. CDR3 length: 15 amino acids. This chain's CDR3 is CASSLGVGQGDGYTF. The DNA for the CDR3 is TGTGCCAGCAGCTTAGGGGTAGGACAGGGTGACGGCTACACCTTC.